This TCR beta chain stems from a study of blood T cell repertoires in COVID-19. Study overall: The study drew acute and convalescent COVID-19 samples from the United States, Italy and Spain. Sources were T cells, B-cell-depleted T cells, or PBMCs; the material itself was cDNA or gDNA.

With 3 bases removed from V and 1 base from J, the gap between germline ends came to 6 bases. This CDR3 is built from 14 residues. Germline CDR1 is LNHDA and CDR2 is SQIVND (reference sequence). In the original workflow: Amplification of reference gene primers was used by the study to estimate nucleated cell counts. Libraries were prepared by immunoSEQ multiplex PCR; TCRdb keeps only in-frame clonotypes and omits some of them. Clone size and the V and J calls come from that table; the DNA yielded D and trimming. The data show tens of thousands of clones, 75% to 90% seen once. The sequence was obtained from a human donor in a cohort sampled during active COVID-19. Sequencing input: peripheral blood. The chain uses TRBV19 and TRBJ2-2, with unresolved D. For the CDR3, the DNA is TGTGCCAGTAGTATTAGCCAGAACACCGGGGAGCTGTTTTTT. Its protein is CASSISQNTGELFF.